This is a list of T cell receptor beta chains from one sample in a study of human T cells and chemical hapten exposure. TCRdb fed the RACE reads into MiXCR, producing one record per CDR3 protein. The sample carries some 360,000 distinct CDR3 sequences, approximately 5.1% recorded once. The material was whole blood, obtained in connection with sensitization to the hapten diphenylcyclopropenone (DPC). The receptors shown here come from a woman aged 50 to 60 with alopecia areata. Some clones in this sample may be carry-over from other donors' samples. CDR3s include the opening cysteine and the closing phenylalanine or tryptophan. The order of the fields is D gene, V gene, clone size, J gene, CDR3 protein, CDR3 DNA. A D gene is named only where the DNA matches it firmly. For some rows the clone size is stated as once, few or many, or as a class when expanded; others skip it.

d_call: -; v_call: TRBV14; clone_size: once; j_call: TRBJ2-1; cdr3_aa: CASSPRVADEQFF; cdr3_nt: TGTGCCAGCAGCCCTAGGGTAGCGGATGAGCAGTTCTTC
d_call: -; v_call: TRBV6-5; clone_size: -; j_call: TRBJ2-6; cdr3_aa: CASSYFTGTGSSGANVLTF; cdr3_nt: TGTGCCAGCAGTTACTTCACAGGGACGGGGAGCTCTGGGGCCAACGTCCTGACTTTC
d_call: -; v_call: TRBV18; clone_size: many; j_call: TRBJ2-7; cdr3_aa: CASSPPEGDYEQYF; cdr3_nt: TGTGCCAGCTCACCACCGGAGGGGGACTACGAGCAGTACTTC
d_call: -; v_call: TRBV7-8; clone_size: many; j_call: TRBJ1-5; cdr3_aa: CASREGRNQPQHF; cdr3_nt: TGTGCCAGCAGAGAAGGACGGAATCAGCCCCAGCATTTT
d_call: TRBD1; v_call: TRBV20-1; clone_size: -; j_call: TRBJ1-4; cdr3_aa: CSARDRDRVWEKLFF; cdr3_nt: TGCAGTGCTAGAGACAGGGACAGGGTTTGGGAAAAACTGTTTTTT
d_call: -; v_call: TRBV12-3/TRBV12-4; clone_size: many; j_call: TRBJ2-7; cdr3_aa: CASRGPGTESYEQYF; cdr3_nt: TGTGCCAGCAGGGGCCCCGGGACGGAGTCCTACGAGCAGTACTTC
d_call: -; v_call: TRBV4-2; clone_size: many; j_call: TRBJ1-1; cdr3_aa: CASSQDRLRNTEAFF; cdr3_nt: TGTGCCAGCAGCCAAGATAGGCTACGGAACACTGAAGCTTTCTTT
d_call: -; v_call: TRBV12-5; clone_size: few; j_call: TRBJ1-1; cdr3_aa: CASDVGEDTEAFF; cdr3_nt: TGTGCTAGTGATGTGGGGGAGGACACTGAAGCTTTCTTT
d_call: -; v_call: TRBV7-8; clone_size: few; j_call: TRBJ2-1; cdr3_aa: CASSLVRGLSYNEQFF; cdr3_nt: TGTGCCAGCAGCTTAGTAAGGGGCTTATCCTACAATGAGCAGTTCTTC
d_call: TRBD1; v_call: TRBV12-3/TRBV12-4; clone_size: many; j_call: TRBJ1-1; cdr3_aa: CASSFRGRLSNTEAFF; cdr3_nt: TGTGCCAGCAGTTTTAGGGGGCGACTTAGTAACACTGAAGCTTTCTTT
d_call: -; v_call: TRBV13; clone_size: few; j_call: TRBJ1-2; cdr3_aa: CASSKLTERPVYGYTF; cdr3_nt: TGTGCCAGCAGCAAATTGACAGAACGCCCTGTCTATGGCTACACCTTC
d_call: -; v_call: TRBV5-1; clone_size: many; j_call: TRBJ2-5; cdr3_aa: CASSFQGGRETQYF; cdr3_nt: TGCGCCAGCAGCTTCCAGGGGGGTCGAGAGACCCAGTACTTC
d_call: -; v_call: TRBV16; clone_size: many; j_call: TRBJ2-7; cdr3_aa: CASSQGLSYEQYF; cdr3_nt: TGTGCCAGCAGCCAAGGGCTGTCCTACGAGCAGTACTTC
d_call: TRBD2; v_call: TRBV7-2; clone_size: many; j_call: TRBJ2-5; cdr3_aa: CASSLGLARETQYF; cdr3_nt: TGTGCCAGCAGCCTCGGACTAGCCCGAGAGACCCAGTACTTC
d_call: -; v_call: TRBV20-1; clone_size: -; j_call: TRBJ1-4; cdr3_aa: CSAKGFGEKLFF; cdr3_nt: TGCAGTGCTAAAGGGTTTGGTGAAAAACTGTTTTTT
d_call: -; v_call: TRBV2; clone_size: many; j_call: TRBJ1-1; cdr3_aa: CASSVGVSTEAFF; cdr3_nt: TGTGCCAGCAGTGTGGGGGTTTCCACTGAAGCTTTCTTT
d_call: TRBD2; v_call: TRBV9; clone_size: -; j_call: TRBJ2-5; cdr3_aa: CASSAGGRQETQYF; cdr3_nt: TGTGCCAGCAGCGCGGGGGGGCGCCAAGAGACCCAGTACTTC
d_call: -; v_call: TRBV20-1; clone_size: few; j_call: TRBJ1-5; cdr3_aa: CSAVRDRLSNLNQPQHF; cdr3_nt: TGCAGTGCTGTCCGAGACAGACTTTCGAATCTGAATCAGCCCCAGCATTTT
d_call: -; v_call: TRBV6-2/TRBV6-3; clone_size: many; j_call: TRBJ2-1; cdr3_aa: CASTQTPISYNEQFF; cdr3_nt: TGTGCCAGCACTCAGACCCCGATCTCCTACAATGAGCAGTTCTTC
d_call: -; v_call: TRBV20-1; clone_size: many; j_call: TRBJ2-3; cdr3_aa: CSAAGQFSTDTQYF; cdr3_nt: TGCAGTGCTGCTGGACAGTTTAGCACAGATACGCAGTATTTT
d_call: TRBD1; v_call: TRBV27; clone_size: -; j_call: TRBJ2-2; cdr3_aa: CASSLKDRDRELFF; cdr3_nt: TGTGCCAGCAGTTTAAAAGACAGGGATCGGGAGCTGTTTTTT
d_call: TRBD1; v_call: TRBV13; clone_size: many; j_call: TRBJ2-6; cdr3_aa: CASSHRQGSGANVLTF; cdr3_nt: TGTGCCAGCAGCCACCGACAGGGAAGTGGGGCCAACGTCCTGACTTTC
d_call: -; v_call: TRBV27; clone_size: few; j_call: TRBJ2-3; cdr3_aa: CASSSDSFLTDTQYF; cdr3_nt: TGTGCCAGCAGTAGCGACAGCTTTCTCACAGATACGCAGTATTTT
d_call: -; v_call: TRBV6-1; clone_size: -; j_call: TRBJ1-4; cdr3_aa: CASSQRGDYNEKLFF; cdr3_nt: TGTGCCAGCAGTCAAAGGGGGGACTATAATGAAAAACTGTTTTTT
d_call: TRBD1; v_call: TRBV24-1; clone_size: few; j_call: TRBJ2-5; cdr3_aa: CATSDGRTGVVGETQYF; cdr3_nt: TGTGCCACCAGTGATGGGAGGACAGGGGTTGTCGGAGAGACCCAGTACTTC
d_call: TRBD1; v_call: TRBV5-1; clone_size: -; j_call: TRBJ2-1; cdr3_aa: CASSPTTGIYNEQFF; cdr3_nt: TGCGCCAGCAGCCCAACGACAGGGATCTACAATGAGCAGTTCTTC
d_call: -; v_call: TRBV5-6; clone_size: -; j_call: TRBJ2-3; cdr3_aa: CASSLGVSDTQYF; cdr3_nt: TGTGCCAGCAGCTTGGGGGTGTCAGATACGCAGTATTTT
d_call: -; v_call: TRBV10-3; clone_size: few; j_call: TRBJ2-7; cdr3_aa: CAISDVAAGYEQYF; cdr3_nt: TGTGCCATCAGTGATGTAGCGGCGGGCTACGAGCAGTACTTC
d_call: TRBD1; v_call: TRBV28; clone_size: many; j_call: TRBJ2-3; cdr3_aa: CASSLPGQGAADTQYF; cdr3_nt: TGTGCCAGCAGTTTACCTGGACAGGGGGCTGCAGATACGCAGTATTTT
d_call: -; v_call: TRBV20-1; clone_size: many; j_call: TRBJ1-4; cdr3_aa: CSASQAFNEKLFF; cdr3_nt: TGCAGTGCTTCGCAGGCCTTTAATGAAAAACTGTTTTTT
d_call: -; v_call: TRBV7-9; clone_size: few; j_call: TRBJ2-7; cdr3_aa: CASRGRRTYEQYF; cdr3_nt: TGTGCCAGCAGGGGTAGAAGGACCTACGAGCAGTACTTC
d_call: -; v_call: TRBV7-8; clone_size: few; j_call: TRBJ1-4; cdr3_aa: CASSLGRAGEKLFF; cdr3_nt: TGTGCCAGCAGCTTAGGCCGGGCGGGGGAAAAACTGTTTTTT
d_call: TRBD2; v_call: TRBV9; clone_size: many; j_call: TRBJ2-1; cdr3_aa: CASSGRLGLDGAEQFF; cdr3_nt: TGTGCCAGCAGCGGACGCCTGGGACTAGACGGGGCTGAGCAGTTCTTC
d_call: TRBD1; v_call: TRBV20-1; clone_size: many; j_call: TRBJ1-3; cdr3_aa: CSARAGDRGTGNTIYF; cdr3_nt: TGCAGTGCTAGAGCCGGGGACAGGGGGACTGGAAACACCATATATTTT
d_call: -; v_call: TRBV15; clone_size: many; j_call: TRBJ1-5; cdr3_aa: CATSRDAGIYSNQPQHF; cdr3_nt: TGTGCCACCAGCAGAGATGCGGGCATCTATAGCAATCAGCCCCAGCATTTT
d_call: TRBD1; v_call: TRBV20-1; clone_size: few; j_call: TRBJ1-1; cdr3_aa: CSARKWGQEAGEAFF; cdr3_nt: TGCAGTGCTAGAAAGTGGGGACAGGAGGCCGGTGAAGCTTTCTTT
d_call: -; v_call: TRBV13; clone_size: -; j_call: TRBJ1-5; cdr3_aa: CVSSFGQSNQPQHF; cdr3_nt: TGTGTCAGCAGCTTCGGACAGAGCAATCAGCCCCAGCATTTT
d_call: -; v_call: TRBV20-1; clone_size: -; j_call: TRBJ1-1; cdr3_aa: CSARVGSSNTEAFF; cdr3_nt: TGCAGTGCTAGAGTTGGCTCCTCGAACACTGAAGCTTTCTTT
d_call: -; v_call: TRBV21-1; clone_size: few; j_call: TRBJ2-3; cdr3_aa: CASSKGLRTGNADTQYF; cdr3_nt: TGTGCCAGCAGCAAAGGACTTAGGACAGGGAACGCAGATACGCAGTATTTT
d_call: -; v_call: TRBV19; clone_size: few; j_call: TRBJ1-2; cdr3_aa: CASLDDTLSQGSDGYTF; cdr3_nt: TGTGCCAGTTTAGACGACACCCTGAGCCAGGGGTCTGATGGCTACACCTTC
d_call: -; v_call: TRBV6-6; clone_size: -; j_call: TRBJ2-2; cdr3_aa: CASSYGGGHTGELFF; cdr3_nt: TGTGCCAGCAGTTACGGCGGGGGCCACACCGGGGAGCTGTTTTTT
d_call: TRBD2; v_call: TRBV20-1; clone_size: few; j_call: TRBJ2-1; cdr3_aa: CSARRDYSFF; cdr3_nt: TGCAGTGCTAGGAGGGACTACAGTTTCTTC
d_call: TRBD2; v_call: TRBV4-1; clone_size: -; j_call: TRBJ2-1; cdr3_aa: CASSPIAGGLLINEQFF; cdr3_nt: TGCGCCAGCAGCCCCATAGCGGGGGGCCTCCTAATCAATGAGCAGTTCTTC
d_call: -; v_call: TRBV5-1; clone_size: -; j_call: TRBJ2-7; cdr3_aa: CAFRRGSYEQYF; cdr3_nt: TGCGCTTTTCGGCGGGGTTCCTACGAGCAGTACTTC
d_call: -; v_call: TRBV28; clone_size: many; j_call: TRBJ1-6; cdr3_aa: CASSSRGSYNSPLHF; cdr3_nt: TGTGCCAGCAGTTCCAGGGGTTCCTATAATTCACCCCTCCACTTT
d_call: -; v_call: TRBV6-5; clone_size: -; j_call: TRBJ2-1; cdr3_aa: CASSYRTVNEQFF; cdr3_nt: TGTGCCAGCAGTTATCGGACTGTCAATGAGCAGTTCTTC
d_call: -; v_call: TRBV2; clone_size: few; j_call: TRBJ2-2; cdr3_aa: CASSVLTGTGELFF; cdr3_nt: TGTGCCAGCAGTGTCCTAACCGGGACAGGGGAGCTGTTTTTT
d_call: -; v_call: TRBV6-2/TRBV6-3; clone_size: -; j_call: TRBJ2-5; cdr3_aa: CASSYSIDIGETQYF; cdr3_nt: TGTGCCAGCAGTTACTCGATCGACATAGGAGAGACCCAGTACTTC
d_call: -; v_call: TRBV10-3; clone_size: many; j_call: TRBJ2-1; cdr3_aa: CAIRPGPKVGEQFF; cdr3_nt: TGTGCCATCAGACCGGGCCCTAAGGTCGGTGAGCAGTTCTTC
d_call: -; v_call: TRBV6-1; clone_size: -; j_call: TRBJ2-3; cdr3_aa: CASSEQLQHSTDTQYF; cdr3_nt: TGTGCCAGCAGTGAACAGTTGCAGCATAGCACAGATACGCAGTATTTT
d_call: -; v_call: TRBV6-2/TRBV6-3; clone_size: many; j_call: TRBJ1-6; cdr3_aa: CASSFPYRDGESSYNSPLHF; cdr3_nt: TGTGCCAGCAGTTTCCCTTACCGGGACGGCGAAAGCTCCTATAATTCACCCCTCCACTTT
d_call: -; v_call: TRBV23-1; clone_size: few; j_call: TRBJ2-5; cdr3_aa: CASRRRPRHQYF; cdr3_nt: TGCGCCAGCAGACGAAGACCCAGGCACCAGTACTTC
d_call: TRBD1; v_call: TRBV29-1; clone_size: many; j_call: TRBJ2-5; cdr3_aa: CSVRTGGRSTQYF; cdr3_nt: TGCAGCGTTCGGACAGGGGGCAGGTCGACCCAGTACTTC
d_call: -; v_call: TRBV6-5; clone_size: few; j_call: TRBJ1-1; cdr3_aa: CASSYSKGLNTEAFF; cdr3_nt: TGTGCCAGCAGTTACTCAAAGGGGCTGAACACTGAAGCTTTCTTT
d_call: TRBD1; v_call: TRBV7-9; clone_size: -; j_call: TRBJ1-1; cdr3_aa: CASSLTGTGKGQGPEAFF; cdr3_nt: TGTGCCAGCAGCTTAACTGGGACAGGGAAAGGGCAGGGACCTGAAGCTTTCTTT
d_call: -; v_call: TRBV9; clone_size: few; j_call: TRBJ2-7; cdr3_aa: CASSESHGASYEQYF; cdr3_nt: TGTGCCAGCAGCGAGAGCCACGGGGCTTCCTACGAGCAGTACTTC
d_call: TRBD1; v_call: TRBV15; clone_size: many; j_call: TRBJ1-5; cdr3_aa: CATSKGQGVQPQHF; cdr3_nt: TGTGCCACCAGCAAGGGACAGGGGGTTCAGCCCCAGCATTTT